This note documents a single TCR beta chain sequence. Its specificity is not known. The primer mix had 60 Vbeta and 13 Jbeta primers. Only in-frame clones appear in the TCRdb table, and some are missing; sequencing was by immunoSEQ multiplex PCR. The table includes approximately 85,000 clones, 80% detected once. Per the germline V gene, CDR1 is SGHAT and CDR2 is FQNNGV. This CDR3 contains 17 residues. V trimming: 1 base; J trimming: 0 bases; junction bases outside the gene matches: 5. The data belong to a study of cytomegalovirus exposure and HLA in healthy donors. General study points: Most of the CMV-associated TCR beta chains (in a later analysis) appeared to be HLA-restricted. According to reports, the classifier identified cytomegalovirus status with high specificity and sensitivity.

The sample consisted of PBMCs. The chain combines TRBV11-2 with TRBJ2-7, with 11 bases matching TRBD2. The TCR was taken from a man in his fifties in good health and CMV-seropositive. The CDR3 DNA sequence: TGTGCCAGCAGCTTAGTGCCTAGCGGGGGGAGCTCCTACGAGCAGTACTTC. Encoded protein: CASSLVPSGGSSYEQYF.